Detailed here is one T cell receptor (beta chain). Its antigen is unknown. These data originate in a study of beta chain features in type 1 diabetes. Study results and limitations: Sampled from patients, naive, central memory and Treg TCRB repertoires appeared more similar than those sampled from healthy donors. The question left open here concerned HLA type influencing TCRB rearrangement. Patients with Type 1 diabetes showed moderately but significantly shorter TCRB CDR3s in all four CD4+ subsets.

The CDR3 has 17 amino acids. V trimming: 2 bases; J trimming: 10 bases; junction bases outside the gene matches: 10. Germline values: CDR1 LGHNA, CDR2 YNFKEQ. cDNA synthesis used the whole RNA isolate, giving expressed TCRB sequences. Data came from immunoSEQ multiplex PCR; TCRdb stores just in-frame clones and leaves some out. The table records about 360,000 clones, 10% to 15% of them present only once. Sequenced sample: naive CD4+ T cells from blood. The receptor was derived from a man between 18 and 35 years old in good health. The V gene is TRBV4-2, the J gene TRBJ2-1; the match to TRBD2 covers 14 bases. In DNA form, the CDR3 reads TGTGCCAGCAGCCAAAGGCCGGGACTAGCGGGGGCAGGGGAGCAGTTCTTC. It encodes CASSQRPGLAGAGEQFF.